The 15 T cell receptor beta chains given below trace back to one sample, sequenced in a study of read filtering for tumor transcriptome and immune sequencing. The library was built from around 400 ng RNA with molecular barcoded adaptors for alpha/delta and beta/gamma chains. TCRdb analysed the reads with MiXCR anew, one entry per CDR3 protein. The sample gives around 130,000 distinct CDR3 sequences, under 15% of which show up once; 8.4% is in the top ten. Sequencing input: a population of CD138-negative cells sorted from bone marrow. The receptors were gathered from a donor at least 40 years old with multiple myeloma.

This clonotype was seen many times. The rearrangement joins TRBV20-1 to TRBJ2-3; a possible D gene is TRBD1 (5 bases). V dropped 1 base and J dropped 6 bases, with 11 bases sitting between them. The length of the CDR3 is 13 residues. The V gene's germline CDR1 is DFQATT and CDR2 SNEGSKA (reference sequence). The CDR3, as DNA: TGCAGTGCTAGAGTTGTGGGGCGGGATACGCAGTATTTT. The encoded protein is CSARVVGRDTQYF.

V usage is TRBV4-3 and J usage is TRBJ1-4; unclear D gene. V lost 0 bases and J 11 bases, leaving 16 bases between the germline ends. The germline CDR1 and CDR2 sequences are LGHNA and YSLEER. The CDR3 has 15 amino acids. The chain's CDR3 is CASSQDGAESQKLFF. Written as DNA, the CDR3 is TGCGCCAGCAGCCAAGATGGTGCCGAGAGCCAGAAACTGTTTTTT.

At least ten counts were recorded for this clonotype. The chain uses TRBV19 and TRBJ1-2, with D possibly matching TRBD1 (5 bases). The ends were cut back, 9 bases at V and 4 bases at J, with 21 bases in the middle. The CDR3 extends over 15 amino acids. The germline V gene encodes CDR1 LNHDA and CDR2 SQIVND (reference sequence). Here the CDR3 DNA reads TGTGCCAGCAGATATCCGGGACTTCAAGTCTATGGCTACACCTTC. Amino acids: CASRYPGLQVYGYTF. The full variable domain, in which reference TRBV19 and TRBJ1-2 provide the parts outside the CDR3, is DGGITQSPKYLFRKEGQNVTLSCEQNLNHDAMYWYRQDPGQGLRLIYYSQIVNDFQKGDIAEGYSVSREKKESFPLTVTSAQKNPTAFYLCASRYPGLQVYGYTFGSGTRLTVV.

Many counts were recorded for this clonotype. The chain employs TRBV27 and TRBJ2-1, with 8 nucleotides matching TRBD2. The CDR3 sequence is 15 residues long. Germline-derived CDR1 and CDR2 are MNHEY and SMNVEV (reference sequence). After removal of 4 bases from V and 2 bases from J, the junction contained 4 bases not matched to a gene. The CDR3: CASSYQGLAYNEQFF. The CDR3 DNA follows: TGTGCCAGCAGTTACCAGGGACTAGCCTACAATGAGCAGTTCTTC.

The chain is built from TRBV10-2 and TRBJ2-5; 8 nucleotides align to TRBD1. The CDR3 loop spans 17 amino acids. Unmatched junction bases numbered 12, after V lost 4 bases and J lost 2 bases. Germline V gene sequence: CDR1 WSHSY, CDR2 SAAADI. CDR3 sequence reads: CASSGGQAVGRQETQYF. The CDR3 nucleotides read TGCGCCAGCAGTGGGGGACAGGCGGTGGGAAGACAAGAGACCCAGTACTTC.

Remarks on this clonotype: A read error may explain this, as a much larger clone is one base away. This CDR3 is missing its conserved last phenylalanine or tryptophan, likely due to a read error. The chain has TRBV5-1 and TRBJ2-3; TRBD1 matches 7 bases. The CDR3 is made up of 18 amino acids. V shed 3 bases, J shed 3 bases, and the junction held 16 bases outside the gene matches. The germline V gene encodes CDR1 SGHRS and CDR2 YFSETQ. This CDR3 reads CASSSSSMGTAGTDTQYL. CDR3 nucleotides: TGCGCCAGCAGCTCATCGAGCATGGGGACAGCTGGGACAGATACGCAGTATCTT.

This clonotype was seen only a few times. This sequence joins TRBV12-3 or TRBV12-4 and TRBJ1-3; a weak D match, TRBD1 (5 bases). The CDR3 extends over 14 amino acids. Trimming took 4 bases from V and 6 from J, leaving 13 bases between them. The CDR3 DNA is TGTGCCAGCAGTTCAACAGGCACCCCAAACACCATATATTTT. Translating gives CASSSTGTPNTIYF.

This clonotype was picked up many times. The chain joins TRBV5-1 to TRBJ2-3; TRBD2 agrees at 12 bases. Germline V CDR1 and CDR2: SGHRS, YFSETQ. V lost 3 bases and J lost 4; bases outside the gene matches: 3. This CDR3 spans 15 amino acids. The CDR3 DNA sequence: TGCGCCAGCAGCTATACTAGCGGGAGGTCAGATACGCAGTATTTT. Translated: CASSYTSGRSDTQYF.

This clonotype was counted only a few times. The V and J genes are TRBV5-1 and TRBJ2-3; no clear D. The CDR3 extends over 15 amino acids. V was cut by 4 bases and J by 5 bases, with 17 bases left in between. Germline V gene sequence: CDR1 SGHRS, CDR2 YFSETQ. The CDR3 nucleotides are TGCGCCAGCAGCAAAGAGACTCCTGCGATAGATACGCAGTATTTT. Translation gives CASSKETPAIDTQYF.

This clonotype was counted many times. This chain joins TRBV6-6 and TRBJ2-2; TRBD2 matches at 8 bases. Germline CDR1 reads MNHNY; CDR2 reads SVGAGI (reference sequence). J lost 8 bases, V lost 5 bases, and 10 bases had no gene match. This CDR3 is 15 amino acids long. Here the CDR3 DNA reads TGTGCCAGCAGTACCGGGACTAGTGGGACGGGGGAGCTGTTTTTT. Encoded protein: CASSTGTSGTGELFF.

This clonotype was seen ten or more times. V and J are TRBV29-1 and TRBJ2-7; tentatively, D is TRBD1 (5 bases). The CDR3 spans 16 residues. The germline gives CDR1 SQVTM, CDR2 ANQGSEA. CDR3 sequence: CSIGLGQGTSSYEQYF. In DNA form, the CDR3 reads TGCAGTATTGGGTTGGGCCAGGGAACCAGCTCCTACGAGCAGTACTTC.

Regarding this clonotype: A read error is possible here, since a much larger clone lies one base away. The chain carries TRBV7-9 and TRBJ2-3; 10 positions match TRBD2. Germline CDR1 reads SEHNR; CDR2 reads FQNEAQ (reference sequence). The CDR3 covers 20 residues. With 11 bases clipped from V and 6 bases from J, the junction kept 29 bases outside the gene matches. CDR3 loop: CACTPGLLAGGGAEWDTQYF. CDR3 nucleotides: TGTGCCTGCACCCCCGGTTTGTTAGCGGGAGGAGGAGCAGAATGGGATACGCAGTATTTT.

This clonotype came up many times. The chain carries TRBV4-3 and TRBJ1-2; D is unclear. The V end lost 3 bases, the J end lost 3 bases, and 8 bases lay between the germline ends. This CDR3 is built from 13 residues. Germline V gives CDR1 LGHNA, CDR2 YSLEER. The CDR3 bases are TGCGCCAGCAGCCAGGGCTCCCACTATGGCTACACCTTC. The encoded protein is CASSQGSHYGYTF.

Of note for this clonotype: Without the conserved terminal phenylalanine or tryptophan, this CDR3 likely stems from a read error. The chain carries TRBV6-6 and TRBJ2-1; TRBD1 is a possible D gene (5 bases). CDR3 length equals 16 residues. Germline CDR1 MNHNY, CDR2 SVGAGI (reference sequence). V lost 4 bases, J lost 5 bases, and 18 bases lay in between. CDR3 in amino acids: CASSFRGSPGNNEQFL. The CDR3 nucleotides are TGTGCCAGCAGTTTTAGGGGCTCACCAGGGAACAATGAGCAGTTCCTC.

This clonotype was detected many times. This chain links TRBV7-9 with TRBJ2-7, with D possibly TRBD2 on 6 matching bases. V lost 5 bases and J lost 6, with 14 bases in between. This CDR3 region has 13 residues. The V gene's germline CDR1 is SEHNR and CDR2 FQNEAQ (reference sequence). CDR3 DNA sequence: TGTGCCAGCAGCCCCGGACGCGGGGCCGAGCAGTACTTC. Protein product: CASSPGRGAEQYF.